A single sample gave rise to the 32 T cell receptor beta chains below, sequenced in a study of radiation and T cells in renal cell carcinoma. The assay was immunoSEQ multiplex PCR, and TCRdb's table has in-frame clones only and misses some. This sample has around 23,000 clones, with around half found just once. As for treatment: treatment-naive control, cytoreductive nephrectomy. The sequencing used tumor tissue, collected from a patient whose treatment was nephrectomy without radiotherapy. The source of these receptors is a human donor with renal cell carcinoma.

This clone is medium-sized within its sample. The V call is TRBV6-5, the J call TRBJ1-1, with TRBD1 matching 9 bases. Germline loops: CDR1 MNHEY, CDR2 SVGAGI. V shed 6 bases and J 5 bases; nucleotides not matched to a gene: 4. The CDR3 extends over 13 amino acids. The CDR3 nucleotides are TGTGCCAGCAGGGACAGGGGAAAGACTGAAGCTTTCTTT. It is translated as CASRDRGKTEAFF.

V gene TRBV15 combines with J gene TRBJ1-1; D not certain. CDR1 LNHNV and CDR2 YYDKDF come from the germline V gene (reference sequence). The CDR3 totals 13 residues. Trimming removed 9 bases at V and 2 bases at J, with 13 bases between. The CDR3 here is CATRLDVNTEAFF. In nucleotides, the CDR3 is TGTGCCACAAGGCTCGACGTTAACACTGAAGCTTTCTTT.

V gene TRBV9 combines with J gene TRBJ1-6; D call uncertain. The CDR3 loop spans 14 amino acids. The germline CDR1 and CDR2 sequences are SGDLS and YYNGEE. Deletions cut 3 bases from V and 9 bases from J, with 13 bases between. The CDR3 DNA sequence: TGTGCCAGCAGCGCCCGTGAAGAGAGTTCACCCCTCCACTTT. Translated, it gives CASSAREESSPLHF.

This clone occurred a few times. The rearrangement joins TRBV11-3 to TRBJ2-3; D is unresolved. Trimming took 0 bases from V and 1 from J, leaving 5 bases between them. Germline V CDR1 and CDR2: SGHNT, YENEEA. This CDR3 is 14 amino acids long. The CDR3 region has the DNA TGTGCCAGCAGCTTAGACTCGGGCACAGATACGCAGTATTTT. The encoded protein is CASSLDSGTDTQYF.

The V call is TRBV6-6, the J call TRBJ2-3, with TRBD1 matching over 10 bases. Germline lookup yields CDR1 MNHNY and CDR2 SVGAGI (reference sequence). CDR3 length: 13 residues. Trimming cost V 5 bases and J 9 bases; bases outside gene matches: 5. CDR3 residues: CASSPGQGRTQYF. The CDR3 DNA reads TGTGCCAGCAGTCCGGGACAGGGGAGAACGCAGTATTTT.

In DNA form, the CDR3 reads TGTGCCAGCGCATCAGGGACTAGCAATCAGCCCCAGCATTTT. It encodes CASASGTSNQPQHF. The chain joins TRBV7-6 to TRBJ1-5; tentative D call: TRBD1 (5 bases). Germline values: CDR1 SGHVS, CDR2 FNYEAQ. V lost 8 bases and J 0 bases, leaving 11 bases between the germline ends. CDR3 length: 14 residues.

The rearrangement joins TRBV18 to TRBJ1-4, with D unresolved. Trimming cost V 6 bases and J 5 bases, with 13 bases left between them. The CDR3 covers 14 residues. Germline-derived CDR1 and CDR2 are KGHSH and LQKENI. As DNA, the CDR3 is TGTGCCAGCTCCCTCATCAGAGTAAATGAAAAACTGTTTTTT. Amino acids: CASSLIRVNEKLFF.

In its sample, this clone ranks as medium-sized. CDR3 loop: CASSLQQGSTEAFF. The CDR3 nucleotides read TGTGCCAGCAGCCTACAACAGGGTAGTACTGAAGCTTTCTTT. The V call is TRBV7-2, the J call TRBJ1-1; perhaps TRBD1 as D (6 bases). The germline gives CDR1 SGHTA, CDR2 FQGNSA. V lost 5 bases to trimming and J lost 5 bases, with 15 bases between them. The CDR3 consists of 14 residues.

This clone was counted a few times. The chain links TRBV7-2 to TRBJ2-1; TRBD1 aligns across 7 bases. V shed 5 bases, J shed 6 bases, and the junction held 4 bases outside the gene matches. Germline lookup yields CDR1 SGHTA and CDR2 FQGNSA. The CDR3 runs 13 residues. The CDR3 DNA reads TGTGCCAGCAGCCGTGACAGGGTCAATGAGCAGTTCTTC. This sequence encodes CASSRDRVNEQFF.

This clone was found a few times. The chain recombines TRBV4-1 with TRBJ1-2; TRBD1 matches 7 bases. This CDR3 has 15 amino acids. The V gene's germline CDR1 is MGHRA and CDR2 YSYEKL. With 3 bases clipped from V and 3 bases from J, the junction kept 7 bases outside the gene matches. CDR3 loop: CASSHRRDSDYGYTF. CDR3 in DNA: TGCGCCAGCAGCCACCGCCGGGACAGTGACTATGGCTACACCTTC.

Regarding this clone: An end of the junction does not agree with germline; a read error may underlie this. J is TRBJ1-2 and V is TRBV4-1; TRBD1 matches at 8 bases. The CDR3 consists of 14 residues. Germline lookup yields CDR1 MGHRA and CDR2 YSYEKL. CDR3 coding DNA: TGTGCCAGCAGCCAAGGGACAGGTGGTTTGGGCTACACCTTC. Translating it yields CASSQGTGGLGYTF.

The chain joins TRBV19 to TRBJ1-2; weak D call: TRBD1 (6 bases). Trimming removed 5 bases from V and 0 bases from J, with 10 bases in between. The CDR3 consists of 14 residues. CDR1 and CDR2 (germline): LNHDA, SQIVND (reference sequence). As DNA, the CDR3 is TGTGCCAGTAGTCTTTCAGGGGCTAACTATGGCTACACCTTC. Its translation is CASSLSGANYGYTF.

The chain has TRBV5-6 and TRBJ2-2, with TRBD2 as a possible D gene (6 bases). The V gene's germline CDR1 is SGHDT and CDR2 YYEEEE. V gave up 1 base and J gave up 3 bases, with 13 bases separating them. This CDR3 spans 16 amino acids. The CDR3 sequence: CASSLNPGVHTGELFF. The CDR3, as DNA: TGTGCCAGCAGCTTGAATCCGGGGGTTCACACCGGGGAGCTGTTTTTT. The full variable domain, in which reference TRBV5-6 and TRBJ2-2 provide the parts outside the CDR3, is DAGVTQSPTHLIKTRGQQVTLRCSPKSGHDTVSWYQQALGQGPQFIFQYYEEEERQRGNFPDRFSGHQFPNYSSELNVNALLLGDSALYLCASSLNPGVHTGELFFGEGSRLTVL.

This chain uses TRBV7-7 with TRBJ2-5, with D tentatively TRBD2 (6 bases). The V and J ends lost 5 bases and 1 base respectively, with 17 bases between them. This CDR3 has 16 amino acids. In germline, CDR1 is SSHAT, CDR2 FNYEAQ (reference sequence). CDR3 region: CASSPPGTGPQETQYF. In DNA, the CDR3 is TGTGCCAGCAGCCCTCCCGGGACTGGACCCCAAGAGACCCAGTACTTC.

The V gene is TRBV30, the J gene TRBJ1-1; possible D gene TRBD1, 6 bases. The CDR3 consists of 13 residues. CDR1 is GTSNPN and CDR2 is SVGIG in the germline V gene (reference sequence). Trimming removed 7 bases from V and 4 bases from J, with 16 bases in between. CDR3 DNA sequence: TGTGCCTCATACAGGGCCGGACTCACTGAAGCTTTCTTT. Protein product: CASYRAGLTEAFF.

As DNA, the CDR3 is TGTGCCGGGACAGGTCCCTCCTACGAGCAGTACTTC. It codes for CAGTGPSYEQYF. The genes are TRBV30 and TRBJ2-7; the match to TRBD1 covers 8 bases. The CDR3 runs to 12 residues. Germline values: CDR1 GTSNPN, CDR2 SVGIG (reference sequence). V trimming: 8 bases; J trimming: 0 bases; junction bases outside the gene matches: 3.

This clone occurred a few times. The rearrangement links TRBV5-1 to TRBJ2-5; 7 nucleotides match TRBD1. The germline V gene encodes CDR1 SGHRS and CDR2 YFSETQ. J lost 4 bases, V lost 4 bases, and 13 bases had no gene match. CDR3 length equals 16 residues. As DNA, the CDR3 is TGCGCCAGCAGCGCTCGAAGACAGGGTTTCGGAGAGACCCAGTACTTC. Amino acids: CASSARRQGFGETQYF.

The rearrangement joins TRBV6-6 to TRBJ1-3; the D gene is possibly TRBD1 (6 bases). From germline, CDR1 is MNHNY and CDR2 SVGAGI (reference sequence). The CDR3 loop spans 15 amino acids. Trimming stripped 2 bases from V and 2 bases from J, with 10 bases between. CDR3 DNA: TGTGCCAGCAGTTACACGACAGGTCCTGGAAACACCATATATTTT. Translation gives CASSYTTGPGNTIYF.

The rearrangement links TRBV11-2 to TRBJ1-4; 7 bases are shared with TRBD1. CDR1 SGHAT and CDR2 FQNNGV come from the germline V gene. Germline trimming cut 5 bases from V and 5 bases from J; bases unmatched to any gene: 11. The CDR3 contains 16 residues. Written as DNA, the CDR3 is TGTGCCAGCAGCCGGACAGGCACCGTCATAAATGAAAAACTGTTTTTT. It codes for CASSRTGTVINEKLFF.

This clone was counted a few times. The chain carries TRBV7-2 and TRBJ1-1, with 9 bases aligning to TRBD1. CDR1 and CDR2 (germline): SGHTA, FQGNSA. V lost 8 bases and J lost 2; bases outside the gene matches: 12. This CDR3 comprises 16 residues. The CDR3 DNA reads TGTGCCAGCGGGGACAGGGTATATATCGGCAACACTGAAGCTTTCTTT. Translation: CASGDRVYIGNTEAFF.

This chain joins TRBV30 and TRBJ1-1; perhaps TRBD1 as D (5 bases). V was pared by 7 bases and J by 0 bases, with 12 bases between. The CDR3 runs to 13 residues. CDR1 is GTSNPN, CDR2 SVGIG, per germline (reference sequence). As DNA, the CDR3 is TGTGCCTCTCCTGGGGCAGTGAACACTGAAGCTTTCTTT. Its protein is CASPGAVNTEAFF. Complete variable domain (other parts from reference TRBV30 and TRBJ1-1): SQTIHQWPATLVQPVGSPLSLECTVEGTSNPNLYWYRQAAGRGLQLLFYSVGIGQISSEVPQNLSASRPQDRQFILSSKKLLLSDSGFYLCASPGAVNTEAFFGQGTRLTVV.

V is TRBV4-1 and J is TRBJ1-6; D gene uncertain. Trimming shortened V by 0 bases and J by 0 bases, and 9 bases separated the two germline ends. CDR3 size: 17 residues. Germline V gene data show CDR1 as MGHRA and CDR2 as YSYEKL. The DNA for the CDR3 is TGCGCCAGCAGCCAAGATCGGGCCAGCTCCTATAATTCACCCCTCCACTTT. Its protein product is CASSQDRASSYNSPLHF.

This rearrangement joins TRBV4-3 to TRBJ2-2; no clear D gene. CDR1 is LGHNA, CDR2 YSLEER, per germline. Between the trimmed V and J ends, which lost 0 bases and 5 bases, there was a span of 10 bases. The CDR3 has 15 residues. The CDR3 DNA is TGCGCCAGCAGCCAAGAGTTCCAGTTTACCGGGGAGCTGTTTTTT. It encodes CASSQEFQFTGELFF.

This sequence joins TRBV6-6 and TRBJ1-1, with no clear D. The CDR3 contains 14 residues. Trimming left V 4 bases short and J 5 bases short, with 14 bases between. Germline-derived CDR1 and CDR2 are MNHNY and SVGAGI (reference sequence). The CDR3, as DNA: TGTGCCAGCAGTTCCACTATGGGGAAGACTGAAGCTTTCTTT. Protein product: CASSSTMGKTEAFF.

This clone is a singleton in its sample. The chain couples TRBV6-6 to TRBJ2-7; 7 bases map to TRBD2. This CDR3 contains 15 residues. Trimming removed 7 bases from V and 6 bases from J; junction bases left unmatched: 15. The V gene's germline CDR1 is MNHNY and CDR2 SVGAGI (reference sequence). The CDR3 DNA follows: TGTGCCAGCACCAAAGACGGGACTAACCGGGGCGAGCAGTACTTC. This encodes CASTKDGTNRGEQYF.

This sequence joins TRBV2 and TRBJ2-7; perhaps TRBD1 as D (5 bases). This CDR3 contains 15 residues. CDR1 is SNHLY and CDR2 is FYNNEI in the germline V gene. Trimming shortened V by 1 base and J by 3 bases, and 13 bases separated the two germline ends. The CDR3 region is CASSEEVGLFYEQYF. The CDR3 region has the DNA TGTGCCAGCAGTGAAGAGGTGGGGCTCTTCTACGAGCAGTACTTC.

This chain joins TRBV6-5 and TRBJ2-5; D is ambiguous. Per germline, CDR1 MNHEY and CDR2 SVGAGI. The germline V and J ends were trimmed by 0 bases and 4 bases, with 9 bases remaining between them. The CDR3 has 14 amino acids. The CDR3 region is CASSYSKLSETQYF. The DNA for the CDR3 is TGTGCCAGCAGTTACTCGAAGTTATCAGAGACCCAGTACTTC.

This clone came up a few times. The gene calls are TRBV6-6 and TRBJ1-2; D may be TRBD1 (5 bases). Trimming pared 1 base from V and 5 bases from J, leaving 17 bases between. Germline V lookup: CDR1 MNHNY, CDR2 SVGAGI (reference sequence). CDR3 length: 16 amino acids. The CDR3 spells CASSYFPRVRIYGYTF. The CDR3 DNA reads TGTGCCAGCAGTTACTTCCCCAGGGTTCGTATTTATGGCTACACCTTC.

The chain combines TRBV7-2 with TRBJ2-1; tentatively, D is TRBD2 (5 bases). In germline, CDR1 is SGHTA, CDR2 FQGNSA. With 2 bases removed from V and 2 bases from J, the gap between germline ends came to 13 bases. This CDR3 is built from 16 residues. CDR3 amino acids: CASSLRGLAAYNEQFF. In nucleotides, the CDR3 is TGTGCCAGCAGCTTAAGAGGGCTAGCCGCCTACAATGAGCAGTTCTTC.

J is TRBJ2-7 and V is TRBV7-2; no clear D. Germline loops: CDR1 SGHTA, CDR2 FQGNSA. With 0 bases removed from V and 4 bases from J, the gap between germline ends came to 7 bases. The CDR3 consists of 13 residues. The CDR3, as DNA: TGTGCCAGCAGCTTAGCGGGGATATACGAGCAGTACTTC. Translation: CASSLAGIYEQYF.

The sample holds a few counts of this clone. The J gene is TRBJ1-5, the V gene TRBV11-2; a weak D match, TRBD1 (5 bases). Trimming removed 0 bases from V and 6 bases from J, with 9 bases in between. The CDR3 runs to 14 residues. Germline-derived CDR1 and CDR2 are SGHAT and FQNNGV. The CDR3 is CASSLDGAFQPQHF. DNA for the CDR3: TGTGCCAGCAGCTTAGACGGGGCGTTTCAGCCCCAGCATTTT.

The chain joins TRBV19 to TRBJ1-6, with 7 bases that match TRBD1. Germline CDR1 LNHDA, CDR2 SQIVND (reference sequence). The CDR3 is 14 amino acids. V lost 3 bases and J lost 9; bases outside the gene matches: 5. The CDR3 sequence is CASSITGVGSPLHF. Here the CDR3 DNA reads TGTGCCAGTAGTATCACAGGGGTGGGTTCACCCCTCCACTTT.